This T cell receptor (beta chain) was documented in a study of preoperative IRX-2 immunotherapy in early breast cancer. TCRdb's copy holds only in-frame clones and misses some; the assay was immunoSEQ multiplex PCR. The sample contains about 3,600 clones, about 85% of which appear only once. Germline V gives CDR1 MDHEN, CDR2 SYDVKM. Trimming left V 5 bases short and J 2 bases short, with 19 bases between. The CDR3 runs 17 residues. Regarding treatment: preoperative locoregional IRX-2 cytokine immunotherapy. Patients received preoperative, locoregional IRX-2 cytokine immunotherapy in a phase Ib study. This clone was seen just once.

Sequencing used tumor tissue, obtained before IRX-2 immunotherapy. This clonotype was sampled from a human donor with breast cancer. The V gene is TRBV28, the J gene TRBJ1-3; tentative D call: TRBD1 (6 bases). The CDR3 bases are TGTGCCAGCAGTCTCAGAACATCGACAGGAGCTGGAAACACCATATATTTT. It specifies CASSLRTSTGAGNTIYF. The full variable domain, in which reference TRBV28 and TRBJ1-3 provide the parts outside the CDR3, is DVKVTQSSRYLVKRTGEKVFLECVQDMDHENMFWYRQDPGLGLRLIYFSYDVKMKEKGDIPEGYSVSREKKERFSLILESASTNQTSMYLCASSLRTSTGAGNTIYFGEGSWLTVV.